One and the same sample provided the 25 T cell receptor beta chains below, sequenced in a study of shared clonotypes between healthy human individuals. The method was immunoSEQ multiplex PCR; TCRdb's version includes in-frame clones alone and lacks a portion of them. The data hold about 480,000 clones, with around 79% observed a single time. Sequenced: PBMCs. Receptors originate from a woman between 40 and 55 years old in good health. Some clones in this sample may be carry-over from other donors' samples.

In DNA, the CDR3 is TGTGCCAGCAGTTTAAGGGGGCATGCCAAAAACATTCAGTACTTC. It encodes CASSLRGHAKNIQYF. The chain is built from TRBV28 and TRBJ2-4, with 7 bases that match TRBD1. Germline CDR1 is MDHEN and CDR2 is SYDVKM. V was clipped by 2 bases and J by 1 base; unmatched bases: 2. The length of the CDR3 is 15 residues. Full variable domain (missing parts from reference TRBV28 and TRBJ2-4): DVKVTQSSRYLVKRTGEKVFLECVQDMDHENMFWYRQDPGLGLRLIYFSYDVKMKEKGDIPEGYSVSREKKERFSLILESASTNQTSMYLCASSLRGHAKNIQYFGAGTRLSVL.

The chain has TRBV29-1 and TRBJ2-6; D call uncertain. CDR1 and CDR2 from the germline V gene are SQVTM and ANQGSEA. The V end was cut by 2 bases, the J end by 0 bases, with 2 bases between. The CDR3 sequence is 13 residues long. The CDR3 DNA sequence: TGCAGCGTTGAAACCTCTGGGGCCAACGTCCTGACTTTC. Amino acid sequence: CSVETSGANVLTF.

This chain connects TRBV6-4 to TRBJ2-3; 14 nucleotides match TRBD2. CDR3 length: 15 amino acids. Germline assignment: CDR1 MRHNA and CDR2 SNTAGT. V shed 4 bases and J 6 bases; nucleotides not matched to a gene: 3. CDR3 sequence reads: CASSAGTSGSDTQYF. In nucleotides, the CDR3 is TGTGCCAGCAGTGCCGGGACTAGCGGGAGTGATACGCAGTATTTT.

The chain combines TRBV7-8 with TRBJ2-7; 12 positions agree with TRBD2. The germline gives CDR1 SGHVS, CDR2 FQNEAQ. Germline trimming cut 3 bases from V and 1 base from J; bases unmatched to any gene: 10. This CDR3 is built from 18 residues. The DNA of the CDR3 is TGTGCCAGCAGCTTCTACCCTAGCGGGAGGGCCGCTTCCTACGAGCAGTACTTC. Its translation: CASSFYPSGRAASYEQYF.

The chain employs TRBV6-5 and TRBJ2-5, with 11 bases fitting TRBD2. The CDR3 totals 14 residues. Germline assignment: CDR1 MNHEY and CDR2 SVGAGI. Unmatched junction bases numbered 4, after V lost 8 bases and J lost 2 bases. Here the CDR3 reads CASRGLADQETQYF. The CDR3 DNA reads as TGTGCCAGCCGGGGACTAGCGGATCAAGAGACCCAGTACTTC.

This chain links TRBV30 with TRBJ1-1; D remains unclear. CDR1 and CDR2 from the germline V gene are GTSNPN and SVGIG (reference sequence). The V end was cut by 1 base, the J end by 4 bases, with 7 bases between. The CDR3 length is 12 residues. Here the CDR3 reads CAWSAGSTEAFF. DNA for the CDR3: TGTGCCTGGAGTGCAGGAAGCACTGAAGCTTTCTTT.

In the case of this clone: Distinct nucleotide sequences in the sample also encode this CDR3. V gene TRBV20-1 combines with J gene TRBJ1-1, with D hard to call. The CDR3 totals 11 residues. Trimming shortened V by 3 bases and J by 10 bases, and 12 bases separated the two germline ends. CDR1 and CDR2 (germline): DFQATT, SNEGSKA (reference sequence). The CDR3 DNA reads TGCAGTGCTAGGGTTCGAGAAACAGCTTTCTTT. This translates into CSARVRETAFF.

The J gene is TRBJ2-6, the V gene TRBV10-2; D gene ambiguous. Per germline, CDR1 WSHSY and CDR2 SAAADI. Trimming removed 6 bases at V and 0 bases at J, with 15 bases between. This CDR3 has 17 amino acids. The CDR3 nucleotides read TGCGCCAGCAGGTTCGACGGAGCCTGCTCTGGGGCCAACGTCCTGACTTTC. This sequence encodes CASRFDGACSGANVLTF.

The chain joins TRBV2 to TRBJ2-5, with 11 bases that match TRBD1. Losses at the gene ends were 8 bases for V and 3 bases for J; bases not matched to a gene: 5. The CDR3 has 14 residues. Per germline, CDR1 SNHLY and CDR2 FYNNEI. The CDR3 loop reads CASCWDRGKETQYF. The DNA of the CDR3 is TGTGCCAGCTGCTGGGACAGGGGGAAAGAGACCCAGTACTTC.

This clone was seen once. This same CDR3 is encoded by further DNA sequences in the sample. The chain employs TRBV18 and TRBJ2-5; D remains unclear. In germline, CDR1 is KGHSH, CDR2 LQKENI. The CDR3 is made up of 14 amino acids. V lost 0 bases and J lost 1, with 6 bases in between. The CDR3 bases are TGTGCCAGCTCACCACCGACGGGCCAAGAGACCCAGTACTTC. It yields the protein CASSPPTGQETQYF.

The chain links TRBV5-1 to TRBJ2-3; 10 positions agree with TRBD2. This CDR3 is 14 amino acids long. V was pared by 4 bases and J by 4 bases, with 3 bases of the junction left unmatched. CDR1 SGHRS and CDR2 YFSETQ come from the germline V gene. The CDR3: CASSISGRSDTQYF. CDR3 sequence (DNA): TGCGCCAGCAGCATTAGCGGGAGGTCAGATACGCAGTATTTT.

In nucleotides, the CDR3 is TGTGCCAGCAAGCCGGGACAGGCCTACGAGCAGTACTTC. Encoded protein: CASKPGQAYEQYF. This chain connects TRBV2 to TRBJ2-7; 8 positions match TRBD1. Germline values: CDR1 SNHLY, CDR2 FYNNEI. V trimming: 7 bases; J trimming: 2 bases; junction bases outside the gene matches: 4. This CDR3 spans 13 amino acids.

This chain connects TRBV12-5 to TRBJ2-5; D unclear. CDR1 is LGHNT, CDR2 FRNRAP, per germline. The CDR3 runs to 12 residues. Trimming took off 3 bases at V and 5 bases at J, with 7 bases between the two ends. Written as DNA, the CDR3 is TGTGCTAGTGGTTTAGATAGGGAGACCCAGTACTTC. Its translation: CASGLDRETQYF.

V and J are TRBV7-9 and TRBJ1-6, with TRBD1 matching over 8 bases. The ends lost 3 bases at V and 10 bases at J; junction bases unmatched: 2. This CDR3 spans 13 amino acids. Looked up from germline, CDR1 is SEHNR and CDR2 is FQNEAQ (reference sequence). DNA for the CDR3: TGTGCCAGCAGCTTGGGACAGGCCTCACCCCTCCACTTT. As protein: CASSLGQASPLHF.

The chain couples TRBV6-5 to TRBJ1-2; 7 bases fit TRBD1. The V segment lost 5 bases and the J segment 4 bases; nucleotides outside the gene matches: 7. The CDR3 spans 14 residues. CDR1 MNHEY and CDR2 SVGAGI come from the germline V gene. Here the CDR3 DNA reads TGTGCCAGCAGTAGGGACAGTTCCCCCTATGGCTACACCTTC. Protein product: CASSRDSSPYGYTF.

The chain recombines TRBV6-6 with TRBJ2-1, with D unclear. The CDR3 totals 15 residues. The ends were cut back, 4 bases at V and 0 bases at J, with 10 bases in the middle. Per the germline V gene, CDR1 is MNHNY and CDR2 is SVGAGI (reference sequence). DNA for the CDR3: TGTGCCAGCAGTTCCCTCAGCGCCTCCTACAATGAGCAGTTCTTC. Amino acid sequence: CASSSLSASYNEQFF.

The chain combines TRBV18 with TRBJ1-3; D gene uncertain. Germline-derived CDR1 and CDR2 are KGHSH and LQKENI. This CDR3 has 15 residues. Trimming took 1 base from V and 0 from J, leaving 7 bases between them. The CDR3 bases are TGTGCCAGCTCACCACAGTCAGTCTCTGGAAACACCATATATTTT. Amino acids: CASSPQSVSGNTIYF.

The V call is TRBV7-9, the J call TRBJ1-4; TRBD1 aligns across 7 bases. The germline gives CDR1 SEHNR, CDR2 FQNEAQ (reference sequence). The CDR3 runs 15 residues. The junction had 7 bases not matched to a gene; V was cut back by 4 bases and J by 5 bases. The CDR3 loop reads CASSSRQGRNEKLFF. In DNA form, the CDR3 reads TGTGCCAGCAGCTCCCGACAGGGTCGGAATGAAAAACTGTTTTTT.

The rearrangement joins TRBV10-1 to TRBJ2-3; 7 bases align to TRBD1. V trimming: 8 bases; J trimming: 2 bases; junction bases outside the gene matches: 1. The CDR3 is 12 residues long. From germline, CDR1 is WNHNN and CDR2 SYGVQD (reference sequence). CDR3 sequence reads: CASGTATDTQYF. For the CDR3, the DNA is TGCGCCAGCGGGACAGCCACAGATACGCAGTATTTT.

This chain uses TRBV5-4 with TRBJ2-5; 8 positions agree with TRBD1. The J call may be faulty, since TRBJ2-7 better matches the DNA end. Germline-derived CDR1 and CDR2 are SGHNT and YYREEE (reference sequence). The CDR3 consists of 14 residues. Written as DNA, the CDR3 is TGTGCCAGCAGCCCCCCGGGACAGGCGCGCGAGCAGTACTTC. It is translated as CASSPPGQAREQYF.

This clone is medium-sized within its sample. The sample has other DNA sequences that encode this CDR3 too. V is TRBV6-1 and J is TRBJ1-2; the D gene is possibly TRBD1 (6 bases). The germline V and J ends were trimmed by 4 bases and 4 bases, with 16 bases remaining between them. The CDR3 is 15 residues long. Germline assignment: CDR1 MNHNS and CDR2 SASEGT. In DNA form, the CDR3 reads TGTGCCAGCAGTGGAGGAGGACAGTCTTTCTATGGCTACACCTTC. It encodes CASSGGGQSFYGYTF.

The J gene is TRBJ1-2, the V gene TRBV28; 8 positions match TRBD1. CDR1 is MDHEN and CDR2 is SYDVKM in the germline V gene. CDR3 length: 12 amino acids. Trimming removed 11 bases from V and 7 bases from J; junction bases left unmatched: 9. The CDR3, as DNA: TGTGCCGGGTGGCAGGGGGCGGGTGGCTACACCTTC. It specifies CAGWQGAGGYTF.

This clone was found once. The rearrangement joins TRBV5-1 to TRBJ2-4; TRBD2 is a possible D gene (6 bases). Trimming took off 2 bases at V and 1 base at J, with 10 bases between the two ends. This CDR3 contains 15 residues. The germline gives CDR1 SGHRS, CDR2 YFSETQ. This CDR3 is CASSLGRWAKNIQYF. The CDR3 coding sequence is TGCGCCAGCAGCTTAGGGAGGTGGGCCAAAAACATTCAGTACTTC.

V and J are TRBV9 and TRBJ1-4, with 9 bases lining up with TRBD1. Germline V gene lookup returns CDR1 SGDLS and CDR2 YYNGEE. CDR3 length: 16 residues. Trimming took 0 bases from V and 6 from J; bases not matched to a gene: 6. The CDR3 reads CASSVGGTGMDEKLFF. CDR3 nucleotide sequence: TGTGCCAGCAGCGTAGGTGGGACAGGGATGGATGAAAAACTGTTTTTT.

The chain couples TRBV28 to TRBJ1-1, with D possibly TRBD1 on 6 matching bases. Germline assignment: CDR1 MDHEN and CDR2 SYDVKM. The CDR3 has 15 amino acids. V gave up 7 bases and J gave up 6 bases, with 21 bases separating them. DNA of the CDR3: TGTGCCAGCATTCAAAGGGGGGGTAGGAGCTCTGAAGCTTTCTTT. Translation: CASIQRGGRSSEAFF.